This T cell receptor (beta chain) was recovered during a study of blood T cell repertoires in COVID-19. Overall study: Either two negative PCRs, clearance, or symptom resolution qualified Cohort 3 donors as recovered.

Source study methods: Reference gene primer amplification in the assay estimated nucleated cell counts. Using immunoSEQ multiplex PCR, the repertoire was profiled, and TCRdb retains in-frame clones only, with some absent. V and J calls and clone size are copied from that table; D and trimming were computed from the DNA. This sample has a few hundred thousand clones, with 86% found just once. The V end lost 3 bases, the J end lost 3 bases, and 8 bases lay between the germline ends. The germline gives CDR1 ENHRY, CDR2 SYGVKD. The CDR3 totals 13 residues. Individuals aged 18 to 89 years were recruited from approximately 22 US areas.

This chain uses TRBV10-3 with TRBJ1-2, with a weak D call TRBD1 (5 bases). Sequencing was done on a sample of PBMCs or T cells enriched from blood (not recorded which). The clonotype originates from a woman aged 45-65 years in a cohort exposed to, infected with or recovered from COVID-19 (not recorded which). CDR3 bases: TGTGCCATCAGTGATGACAGTCACTATGGCTACACCTTC. Amino acids: CAISDDSHYGYTF.